The 7 T cell receptor beta chains listed next were all sequenced from one sample in a study of neurological immune-mediated disorders. TCRdb analysed the 5' RACE reads with MiXCR anew, one entry per CDR3 protein. The table shows about 59,000 distinct CDR3 sequences, with less than 25% occurring only once. Time point of the sample: technical triplicate 2. The specimen sequenced was PBMCs. The source of these receptors is a man aged 60 to 75 with HTLV-1-associated myelopathy (HAM/TSP).

This clonotype was recorded many times. The chain links TRBV29-1 to TRBJ2-3; 10 bases are a match to TRBD1. With V trimmed by 7 bases and J by 4 bases, 5 bases remained unmatched. CDR3 length: 13 residues. Germline assignment: CDR1 SQVTM and CDR2 ANQGSEA. CDR3: CSGRTGGSDTQYF. As DNA, the CDR3 is TGCAGCGGGCGGACAGGGGGTTCAGATACGCAGTATTTT.

This clonotype was counted at least ten times. This chain connects TRBV5-1 to TRBJ2-1, with TRBD2 matching 13 bases. V gave up 4 bases and J gave up 9 bases; unmatched junction bases: 7. Germline-derived CDR1 and CDR2 are SGHRS and YFSETQ. This CDR3 spans 15 amino acids. CDR3 loop: CASSPGLAGAGEQFF. CDR3 in DNA: TGCGCCAGCAGCCCCGGACTAGCGGGAGCAGGTGAGCAGTTCTTC.

This clonotype was counted ten times or more. The chain carries TRBV2 and TRBJ2-5, with no clear D. The CDR3 is 11 amino acids. CDR1 is SNHLY, CDR2 FYNNEI, per germline. V dropped 5 bases and J dropped 4 bases, with 5 bases sitting between them. CDR3 loop: CASSTLETQYF. CDR3 nucleotides: TGTGCCAGCAGTACACTAGAGACCCAGTACTTC.

The sample holds many counts of this clonotype. V is TRBV10-3 and J is TRBJ1-5; possibly TRBD1 for D (5 bases). CDR1 and CDR2 from the germline V gene are ENHRY and SYGVKD. The CDR3 spans 13 residues. V was shortened by 6 bases and J by 3 bases, with 9 bases between the two germline ends. The CDR3 protein is CAIRDIYNQPQHF. CDR3 nucleotides: TGTGCCATCAGGGACATTTACAATCAGCCCCAGCATTTT.

This chain joins TRBV29-1 and TRBJ1-1, with D possibly matching TRBD1 (5 bases). Germline V gene data show CDR1 as SQVTM and CDR2 as ANQGSEA. Trimming pared 8 bases from V and 7 bases from J, leaving 20 bases between. The CDR3 covers 13 residues. The CDR3 here is CSSLWGILVEAFF. The CDR3 coding sequence is TGCAGCTCTCTTTGGGGGATCCTCGTTGAAGCTTTCTTT.

This clonotype has a count of ten or more. This chain links TRBV4-1 with TRBJ1-1; D gene uncertain. CDR1 and CDR2 (germline): MGHRA, YSYEKL. This CDR3 is built from 15 residues. The V end lost 0 bases, the J end lost 5 bases, and 13 bases lay between the germline ends. CDR3 residues: CASSQEGLARTEAFF. The CDR3 region has the DNA TGCGCCAGCAGCCAAGAAGGTTTAGCGAGAACTGAAGCTTTCTTT.

The sample holds a few counts of this clonotype. This sequence joins TRBV19 and TRBJ2-1, with D unclear. Between the trimmed V and J ends, which lost 1 base and 12 bases, there was a span of 19 bases. CDR3 length: 15 residues. CDR1 LNHDA and CDR2 SQIVND come from the germline V gene (reference sequence). CDR3 loop: CASSIGLVSGEGQFF. CDR3 in DNA: TGTGCCAGTAGTATAGGATTAGTATCAGGAGAAGGGCAGTTCTTC.